Sequencing of this T cell receptor beta chain was carried out in a study of blood T cell repertoires in COVID-19. Study-wide background: COVID-19 samples, acute and convalescent, were from the United States, Italy and Spain.

The CDR3 covers 15 residues. Germline-derived CDR1 and CDR2 are SGHRS and YFSETQ. V lost 0 bases and J lost 3, with 12 bases in between. In the original analysis: Reference gene primer amplification gave nucleated cell count estimates. Data came from immunoSEQ multiplex PCR; TCRdb stores just in-frame clones and leaves some out. D and trimming come from the DNA, and the V and J calls and clone size come from that table. This table has tens of thousands of clones, around 84% appearing once. This chain connects TRBV5-1 to TRBJ1-2, with D perhaps TRBD1 (5 bases). Sequenced sample: peripheral blood. This receptor was taken from an elderly woman in a cohort sampled during active or convalescent COVID-19. In DNA, the CDR3 is TGCGCCAGCAGCTTGGAGCGGGGGGTTTACTATGGCTACACCTTC. Translated: CASSLERGVYYGYTF.